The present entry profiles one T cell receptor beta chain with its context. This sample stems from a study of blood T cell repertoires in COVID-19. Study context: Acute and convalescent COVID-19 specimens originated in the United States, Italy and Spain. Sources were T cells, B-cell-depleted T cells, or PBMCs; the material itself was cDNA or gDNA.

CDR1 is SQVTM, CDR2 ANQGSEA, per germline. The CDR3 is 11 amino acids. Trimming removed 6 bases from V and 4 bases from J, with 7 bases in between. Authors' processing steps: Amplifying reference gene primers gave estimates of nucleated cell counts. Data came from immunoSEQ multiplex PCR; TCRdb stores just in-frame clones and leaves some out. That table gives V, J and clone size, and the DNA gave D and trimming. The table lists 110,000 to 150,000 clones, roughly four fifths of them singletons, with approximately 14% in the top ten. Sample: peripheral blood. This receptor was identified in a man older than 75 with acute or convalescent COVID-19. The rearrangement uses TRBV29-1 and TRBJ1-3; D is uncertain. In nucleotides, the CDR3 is TGCAGCGTCGAACGGGGAAACACCATATATTTT. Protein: CSVERGNTIYF. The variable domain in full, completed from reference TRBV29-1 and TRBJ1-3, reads SAVISQKPSRDICQRGTSLTIQCQVDSQVTMMFWYRQQPGQSLTLIATANQGSEATYESGFVIDKFPISRPNLTFSTLTVSNMSPEDSSIYLCSVERGNTIYFGEGSWLTVV.